This TCR beta chain was found in a study of breast tumors, draining lymph nodes, adjacent tissues. Findings of the study overall: Tumor repertoires ranked between lymph nodes and nontumor tissue in diversity, with V and J gene preferences. Luminal-like breast cancer showed significantly higher tumor–nontumor repertoire similarity than basal-like.

This clonotype occurred many times. Its antigen is not identified. Germline trimming cut 7 bases from V and 7 bases from J; bases unmatched to any gene: 10. CDR3 length equals 14 residues. The V gene's germline CDR1 is LNHDA and CDR2 SQIVND (reference sequence). Axillary draining lymph nodes of breast cancer patients supplied the node samples. TCRdb reprocessed the multiplex PCR reads via MiXCR and lists one record per CDR3 protein. Counted here are about 200,000 distinct CDR3 sequences, over 25% occurring once; the ten biggest clones make up about 4.5%. The gene calls are TRBV19 and TRBJ2-5; 9 bases are shared with TRBD1. This receptor was identified in a female donor with breast cancer. Some clones in this sample may be carry-over from other donors' samples. Sequencing used axillary lymph node tissue. CDR3 in DNA: TGTGCCAGTAAGGGGACAGGGAATTCGGGGACCCAGTACTTC. Its translation is CASKGTGNSGTQYF.